This T cell receptor (beta chain) came from a study of OX40 agonist ivuxolimab in advanced cancers. Sequenced by immunoSEQ multiplex PCR; TCRdb stores in-frame clones only, minus some. This table has around 53,000 clones, 84% appearing once. Findings of the study overall: On average, a greater number of expanded clones characterised CD8+ T cells relative to CD4+.

V lost 4 bases to trimming and J lost 7 bases; unmatched junction nucleotides: 4. Germline V gene sequence: CDR1 LNHDA, CDR2 SQIVND (reference sequence). The CDR3 contains 14 residues. Points on this clone: Its antigen is not known.

The gene calls are TRBV19 and TRBJ2-2; 9 nucleotides match TRBD1. The sample here was CD4+ or CD8+ T cells sorted from blood, taken in a trial of the OX40 agonist ivuxolimab. The clonotype originates from an adult with an advanced solid tumor such as melanoma, head and neck, liver or kidney cancer. CDR3 coding DNA: TGTGCCAGTAGTAGGACAGGGGAGGGCGGGGAGCTGTTTTTT. This translates into CASSRTGEGGELFF.